Presented here are 12 T cell receptor beta chains from one specimen sequenced in a study of blood T cell repertoires in COVID-19. Sequencing used immunoSEQ multiplex PCR; TCRdb keeps in-frame clones, though not all of them. The repertoire holds roughly 140,000 clones, roughly 90% seen once, with about 2% in the top ten. Sequencing input: peripheral blood. Receptor source: a human donor in a cohort sampled during active COVID-19.

This rearrangement joins TRBV28 to TRBJ2-2; TRBD1 might be the D (6 bases). Germline CDR1 is MDHEN and CDR2 is SYDVKM. V shed 5 bases and J shed 6 bases, with 16 bases lying between them. There are 15 residues in the CDR3. CDR3 region: CASSTLGRGSGELFF. Here the CDR3 DNA reads TGTGCCAGCAGTACCCTCGGCAGGGGCTCCGGGGAGCTGTTTTTT. The full variable domain, rest sourced from reference TRBV28 and TRBJ2-2, is DVKVTQSSRYLVKRTGEKVFLECVQDMDHENMFWYRQDPGLGLRLIYFSYDVKMKEKGDIPEGYSVSREKKERFSLILESASTNQTSMYLCASSTLGRGSGELFFGEGSRLTVL.

This chain uses TRBV28 with TRBJ2-2; unclear D gene. V shed 5 bases and J shed 5 bases, with 12 bases lying between them. CDR3 length equals 14 residues. Germline V lookup: CDR1 MDHEN, CDR2 SYDVKM. The DNA for the CDR3 is TGTGCCAGCAGTATAAGACACCCAACCGGGGAGCTGTTTTTT. Its translation: CASSIRHPTGELFF.

In nucleotides, the CDR3 is TGTGCCAGCAGCCCCCAAGGGACAGCAGCTAACTATGGCTACACCTTC. It specifies CASSPQGTAANYGYTF. This sequence joins TRBV9 and TRBJ1-2; 7 nucleotides line up with TRBD1. The germline gives CDR1 SGDLS, CDR2 YYNGEE. This CDR3 contains 16 residues. V lost 4 bases and J lost 0; bases outside the gene matches: 9.

The chain carries TRBV6-5 and TRBJ1-2; tentative D call: TRBD1 (6 bases). This CDR3 spans 14 amino acids. Germline values: CDR1 MNHEY, CDR2 SVGAGI. Trimming shortened V by 6 bases and J by 0 bases, and 11 bases separated the two germline ends. The CDR3 protein is CASRSPGANYGYTF. CDR3 sequence (DNA): TGTGCCAGCAGATCCCCAGGGGCTAACTATGGCTACACCTTC.

This clone was seen just once. The chain couples TRBV2 to TRBJ1-5, with D possibly being TRBD1 (6 bases). V lost 1 base to trimming and J lost 6 bases, with 7 bases between them. In germline, CDR1 is SNHLY, CDR2 FYNNEI. The CDR3 spans 13 residues. This CDR3 reads CASSEVGAQPQHF. CDR3 nucleotide sequence: TGTGCCAGCAGTGAAGTGGGGGCTCAGCCCCAGCATTTT.

The rearrangement links TRBV9 to TRBJ1-5, with 7 bases lining up with TRBD1. The CDR3 loop spans 14 amino acids. Germline V lookup: CDR1 SGDLS, CDR2 YYNGEE. Trimming removed 3 bases from V and 2 bases from J; junction bases left unmatched: 2. The CDR3 spells CASSEGAGNQPQHF. The CDR3 coding sequence is TGTGCCAGCAGCGAGGGGGCGGGCAATCAGCCCCAGCATTTT.

This rearrangement joins TRBV30 to TRBJ2-7, with 12 bases that match TRBD2. Trimming removed 4 bases from V and 6 bases from J; junction bases left unmatched: 4. Germline loops: CDR1 GTSNPN, CDR2 SVGIG (reference sequence). The CDR3 consists of 13 residues. CDR3 protein: CAWKRLAGAEQYF. In DNA, the CDR3 is TGTGCCTGGAAACGACTAGCGGGAGCCGAGCAGTACTTC.

The chain recombines TRBV4-1 with TRBJ2-3; 8 bases match TRBD2. This CDR3 has 15 amino acids. With V trimmed by 7 bases and J by 5 bases, 11 bases remained unmatched. CDR1 is MGHRA and CDR2 is YSYEKL in the germline V gene. This CDR3 reads CASTDSGTTKDTQYF. CDR3 DNA: TGCGCCAGCACCGATAGCGGGACTACCAAAGATACGCAGTATTTT.

The chain recombines TRBV4-1 with TRBJ1-5; D not certain. Germline CDR1 reads MGHRA; CDR2 reads YSYEKL. Trimming shortened V by 0 bases and J by 0 bases, and 6 bases separated the two germline ends. The CDR3 is 15 amino acids. CDR3 sequence reads: CASSQEFYSNQPQHF. In DNA, the CDR3 is TGCGCCAGCAGCCAAGAATTTTATAGCAATCAGCCCCAGCATTTT.

The chain is built from TRBV5-1 and TRBJ2-1, with 8 bases aligning to TRBD1. V dropped 2 bases and J dropped 6; count of bases not matched to a gene: 7. The CDR3 contains 15 residues. CDR1 and CDR2 from the germline V gene are SGHRS and YFSETQ. The CDR3 here is CASSFGQGAFNEQFF. The CDR3 nucleotides are TGCGCCAGCAGCTTTGGTCAGGGGGCCTTCAATGAGCAGTTCTTC.

The rearrangement links TRBV5-1 to TRBJ2-1; TRBD2 agrees at 12 bases. The junction had 5 bases not matched to a gene; V was cut back by 4 bases and J by 6 bases. Germline assignment: CDR1 SGHRS and CDR2 YFSETQ. CDR3 length: 15 residues. The CDR3 is CASSPTSGGFNEQFF. DNA for the CDR3: TGCGCCAGCAGCCCGACTAGCGGGGGATTCAATGAGCAGTTCTTC.

The rearrangement links TRBV9 to TRBJ2-5; D perhaps matches TRBD1 (6 bases). The germline V gene encodes CDR1 SGDLS and CDR2 YYNGEE. CDR3 length: 15 amino acids. Trimming took 4 bases from V and 5 from J, leaving 18 bases between them. DNA for the CDR3: TGTGCCAGCAGCCCGAACTCGGACAGTAGGGAGACCCAGTACTTC. It is translated as CASSPNSDSRETQYF.